One sample yielded the 22 T cell receptor beta chains listed below, sequenced in a study of cytomegalovirus exposure and HLA in healthy donors. With 60 Vbeta and 13 Jbeta primers, the PCR was carried out. Only in-frame clones appear in the TCRdb table, and some are missing; sequencing was by immunoSEQ multiplex PCR. The repertoire holds 140,000 to 150,000 clones, about 71% seen once, with under 2.5% in the top ten. Specimen: PBMCs. The source is a woman aged 60-75 years in good health and CMV-seropositive.

The chain has TRBV9 and TRBJ2-2, with 9 positions matching TRBD2. The CDR3 sequence is 17 residues long. The V gene end was trimmed by 0 bases and the J gene end by 4 bases; junction bases not matched to a gene: 7. Germline lookup yields CDR1 SGDLS and CDR2 YYNGEE. This chain's CDR3 is CASSVDGGRAPTGELFF. Here the CDR3 DNA reads TGTGCCAGCAGCGTAGACGGCGGGAGGGCCCCCACCGGGGAGCTGTTTTTT. The full variable domain, in which reference TRBV9 and TRBJ2-2 provide the parts outside the CDR3, is DSGVTQTPKHLITATGQRVTLRCSPRSGDLSVYWYQQSLDQGLQFLIQYYNGEERAKGNILERFSAQQFPDLHSELNLSSLELGDSALYFCASSVDGGRAPTGELFFGEGSRLTVL.

CDR3 in DNA: TGTGCCAGCAGCCCCCCCCGGTCCGATACGCAGTATTTT. This codes for CASSPPRSDTQYF. This rearrangement joins TRBV11-3 to TRBJ2-3; D call uncertain. V lost 5 bases and J 6 bases, leaving 12 bases between the germline ends. Germline-derived CDR1 and CDR2 are SGHNT and YENEEA. The CDR3 totals 13 residues.

The J gene is TRBJ2-1, the V gene TRBV5-1, with 7 nucleotides matching TRBD2. After removal of 0 bases from V and 8 bases from J, the junction contained 8 bases not matched to a gene. Germline V gene sequence: CDR1 SGHRS, CDR2 YFSETQ. The CDR3 runs 15 residues. This chain's CDR3 is CASSLDPGGGDEQFF. The CDR3 DNA reads TGCGCCAGCAGCTTGGATCCGGGAGGTGGTGATGAGCAGTTCTTC. The complete variable domain, with remaining parts taken from reference TRBV5-1 and TRBJ2-1, reads KAGVTQTPRYLIKTRGQQVTLSCSPISGHRSVSWYQQTPGQGLQFLFEYFSETQRNKGNFPGRFSGRQFSNSRSEMNVSTLELGDSALYLCASSLDPGGGDEQFFGPGTRLTVL.

The chain links TRBV27 to TRBJ2-7; tentatively, D is TRBD2 (6 bases). Germline CDR1 and CDR2: MNHEY and SMNVEV (reference sequence). V lost 2 bases to trimming and J lost 6 bases, with 14 bases between them. The CDR3 loop spans 14 amino acids. For the CDR3, the DNA is TGTGCCAGCAGTTTAGACGGGAGAATCGGCGAGCAGTACTTC. Amino acid sequence: CASSLDGRIGEQYF.

This chain links TRBV5-1 with TRBJ2-5, with 11 bases aligning to TRBD1. The J call may be in error: the DNA end matches TRBJ2-7 better. CDR3 length: 14 amino acids. CDR1 and CDR2 (germline): SGHRS, YFSETQ. CDR3 amino acids: CASSPGQGVGEQYF. The CDR3 DNA reads TGCGCCAGCAGCCCGGGACAGGGGGTAGGCGAGCAGTACTTC.

The chain employs TRBV11-2 and TRBJ2-1; 7 nucleotides match TRBD2. The V segment lost 5 bases and the J segment 0 bases; nucleotides outside the gene matches: 10. Germline CDR1 and CDR2: SGHAT and FQNNGV. This CDR3 spans 17 amino acids. Here the CDR3 DNA reads TGTGCCAGCAGCCCTATTCTAAGCGGGGCCTCCTACAATGAGCAGTTCTTC. Translated: CASSPILSGASYNEQFF.

The rearrangement links TRBV18 to TRBJ1-1; maybe TRBD1 (6 bases). V was shortened by 6 bases and J by 5 bases, with 16 bases between the two germline ends. The CDR3 runs 14 residues. Germline V gene sequence: CDR1 KGHSH, CDR2 LQKENI. The CDR3 is CASSLNREGTEAFF. In DNA form, the CDR3 reads TGTGCCAGCTCTCTGAACAGGGAGGGGACTGAAGCTTTCTTT.

This chain uses TRBV4-2 with TRBJ2-7, with TRBD1 matching 8 bases. With V trimmed by 0 bases and J by 4 bases, 5 bases remained unmatched. Looked up from germline, CDR1 is LGHNA and CDR2 is YNFKEQ. The CDR3 has 15 amino acids. CDR3 amino acids: CASSQDFNRGYEQYF. The CDR3 coding sequence is TGTGCCAGCAGCCAAGATTTTAACAGGGGGTACGAGCAGTACTTC.

This clone was seen a single time. The chain carries TRBV11-1 and TRBJ2-5; tentative D call: TRBD2 (6 bases). Germline assignment: CDR1 SGHAT and CDR2 FQDESV (reference sequence). The V end was cut by 5 bases, the J end by 5 bases, with 18 bases between. The CDR3 extends over 15 amino acids. CDR3 coding DNA: TGTGCCAGCAGCCAGGAGGGGACCAAGCTGGAGACCCAGTACTTC. Translated: CASSQEGTKLETQYF.

The rearrangement joins TRBV28 to TRBJ1-2, with D hard to call. The ends were cut back, 3 bases at V and 6 bases at J, with 8 bases in the middle. CDR1 and CDR2 from the germline V gene are MDHEN and SYDVKM. The CDR3 runs to 12 residues. Written as DNA, the CDR3 is TGTGCCAGCAGTTTGTTGAGGGATGGCTACACCTTC. The encoded protein is CASSLLRDGYTF.

J is TRBJ2-3 and V is TRBV10-1; 7 nucleotides line up with TRBD2. This CDR3 is 14 amino acids long. CDR1 WNHNN and CDR2 SYGVQD come from the germline V gene (reference sequence). With V trimmed by 6 bases and J by 1 base, 4 bases remained unmatched. The CDR3 DNA follows: TGCGCCAGCAGCCGCGGGAGCGGCACAGATACGCAGTATTTT. Its protein product is CASSRGSGTDTQYF.

The chain combines TRBV7-2 with TRBJ2-1; TRBD2 agrees at 10 bases. The germline gives CDR1 SGHTA, CDR2 FQGNSA. The junction had 9 bases not matched to a gene; V was cut back by 4 bases and J by 9 bases. This CDR3 comprises 15 residues. The CDR3 sequence: CASSSLAGDGSEQFF. CDR3 bases: TGTGCCAGCAGCTCCCTAGCGGGAGACGGAAGTGAGCAGTTCTTC.

V gene TRBV27 combines with J gene TRBJ2-3; TRBD2 matches 11 bases. The CDR3 runs 20 residues. Germline CDR1 reads MNHEY; CDR2 reads SMNVEV (reference sequence). Unmatched junction bases numbered 19, after V lost 7 bases and J lost 1 base. The CDR3 region has the DNA TGTGCCAGCATCAACCGGCCGGGACTAGCGGTCCTTGGGCGCACAGATACGCAGTATTTT. This encodes CASINRPGLAVLGRTDTQYF.

J is TRBJ1-2 and V is TRBV7-9; 7 nucleotides agree with TRBD1. Trimming removed 2 bases from V and 5 bases from J; junction bases left unmatched: 2. This CDR3 contains 13 residues. The germline V gene has CDR1 SEHNR and CDR2 FQNEAQ (reference sequence). The DNA for the CDR3 is TGTGCCAGCAGCTTACTGACAGGGTATGGCTACACCTTC. The encoded protein is CASSLLTGYGYTF.

This clone was counted between two and nine times. This rearrangement joins TRBV10-3 to TRBJ2-7; perhaps TRBD1 as D (6 bases). This CDR3 has 12 residues. The germline gives CDR1 ENHRY, CDR2 SYGVKD. Trimming took off 11 bases at V and 4 bases at J, with 15 bases between the two ends. CDR3 sequence reads: CAPGGTHYEQYF. The CDR3 DNA reads TGTGCCCCGGGTGGGACACATTACGAGCAGTACTTC.

This rearrangement joins TRBV9 to TRBJ2-3; D perhaps matches TRBD2 (6 bases). Germline V gene data show CDR1 as SGDLS and CDR2 as YYNGEE. The CDR3 contains 14 residues. Trimming left V 2 bases short and J 4 bases short, with 11 bases between. The CDR3 nucleotides read TGTGCCAGCAGCGTGGGAGGTCCCGCAGATACGCAGTATTTT. Its protein is CASSVGGPADTQYF.

The J gene is TRBJ1-5, the V gene TRBV2; D is unresolved. Trimming pared 8 bases from V and 2 bases from J, leaving 16 bases between. CDR1 and CDR2 from the germline V gene are SNHLY and FYNNEI. The CDR3 length is 15 residues. CDR3 bases: TGTGCCAGCCAATGGGAGGGTAAGGGCAATCAGCCCCAGCATTTT. Translated, it gives CASQWEGKGNQPQHF.

This clone showed up just a few times. V is TRBV28 and J is TRBJ2-2; D is ambiguous. The germline V gene has CDR1 MDHEN and CDR2 SYDVKM. Trimming shortened V by 6 bases and J by 1 base, and 9 bases separated the two germline ends. The CDR3 is 14 residues long. Here the CDR3 DNA reads TGTGCCAGCAGCAACACGATGAACACCGGGGAGCTGTTTTTT. This codes for CASSNTMNTGELFF.

About this clone itself: Mismatch with germline at one junction end may stem from a read error. The V call is TRBV7-7, the J call TRBJ2-3; D is possibly TRBD1 (5 bases). In germline, CDR1 is SSHAT, CDR2 FNYEAQ (reference sequence). This CDR3 has 16 residues. CDR3 DNA: TGTGCTAGCAGTAGAGTGCGGAAGGGGTACACAGATACGCAGTATTTT. This translates into CASSRVRKGYTDTQYF.

The V gene is TRBV30, the J gene TRBJ1-2; D unresolved. Per the germline V gene, CDR1 is GTSNPN and CDR2 is SVGIG (reference sequence). The ends were cut back, 7 bases at V and 7 bases at J, with 19 bases in the middle. This CDR3 comprises 13 residues. This CDR3 is CASPGEGMGGYTF. Written as DNA, the CDR3 is TGTGCCTCGCCCGGGGAGGGAATGGGTGGCTACACCTTC.

The rearrangement joins TRBV25-1 to TRBJ2-7, with 10 positions matching TRBD1. This CDR3 comprises 17 residues. Germline CDR1 and CDR2: MGHDK and SYGVNS. V shed 6 bases and J 3 bases; nucleotides not matched to a gene: 14. CDR3 DNA sequence: TGTGCCAGCAGGGGCCCTAGGACAGGGGGTAATGACTACGAGCAGTACTTC. Residues: CASRGPRTGGNDYEQYF.

The rearrangement joins TRBV29-1 to TRBJ1-3; D not resolved. From germline, CDR1 is SQVTM and CDR2 ANQGSEA. Trimming took 7 bases from V and 0 from J, leaving 10 bases between them. CDR3 size: 13 residues. The DNA for the CDR3 is TGCAGCGCCTACGTACTCTCTGGAAACACCATATATTTT. Translation gives CSAYVLSGNTIYF.